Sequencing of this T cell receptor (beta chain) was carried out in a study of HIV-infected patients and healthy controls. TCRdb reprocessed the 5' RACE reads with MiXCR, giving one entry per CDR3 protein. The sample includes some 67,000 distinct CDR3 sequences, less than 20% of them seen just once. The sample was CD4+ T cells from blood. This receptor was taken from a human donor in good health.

CDR3 nucleotide sequence: TGTGCCAGCTCACCACCAGGTAGCGGGAGCACAGATACGCAGTATTTT. Encoded protein: CASSPPGSGSTDTQYF. V gene TRBV18 combines with J gene TRBJ2-3, with 7 bases aligning to TRBD2. Per germline, CDR1 KGHSH and CDR2 LQKENI. The CDR3 covers 16 residues. J gave up 0 bases and V 0 bases, and 3 bases lay outside the gene matches.